The 19 T cell receptor beta chains in this list originate from one sample, sequenced in a study of blood T cell repertoires in COVID-19 (dated by TCRdb to 2018 to 2021). Libraries were prepared through the immunoSEQ multiplex PCR assay. Held by TCRdb, this immuneACCESS table contains in-frame sequences only and omits some clones. Under half of the omission traces to an unresolved V gene where checked; the cause of the rest is unknown. The sample table shows 95,000 to 150,000 clones, and around nine tenths are seen once. The ten biggest clones cover more than 2% of the sample. The sequencing sample was made of peripheral blood. The receptors here all came from a woman aged 45-60 years with acute or convalescent COVID-19.

This chain uses TRBV14 with TRBJ2-1; 13 nucleotides agree with TRBD2. V trimming: 1 base; J trimming: 0 bases; junction bases outside the gene matches: 12. The CDR3 spans 21 residues. CDR1 and CDR2 (germline): SGHDN, FVKESK. CDR3 in DNA: TGTGCCAGCAGCCAAGTAACCGGGACTAGCGGGATTAGGAGCTCCTACAATGAGCAGTTCTTC. This codes for CASSQVTGTSGIRSSYNEQFF. The full variable domain, completed using reference TRBV14 and TRBJ2-1, is EAGVTQFPSHSVIEKGQTVTLRCDPISGHDNLYWYRRVMGKEIKFLLHFVKESKQDESGMPNNRFLAERTGGTYSTLKVQPAELEDSGVYFCASSQVTGTSGIRSSYNEQFFGPGTRLTVL.

The chain joins TRBV5-6 to TRBJ2-1, with a weak D call TRBD1 (6 bases). V shed 1 base and J shed 8 bases, with 16 bases lying between them. Germline V gene lookup returns CDR1 SGHDT and CDR2 YYEEEE. This CDR3 has 15 amino acids. The CDR3 loop reads CASSLRSGDLDEQFF. The CDR3 DNA is TGTGCCAGCAGCTTGAGGTCAGGGGATTTGGATGAGCAGTTCTTC.

J is TRBJ2-6 and V is TRBV7-2; 9 nucleotides agree with TRBD2. Per germline, CDR1 SGHTA and CDR2 FQGNSA. The length of the CDR3 is 15 residues. J gave up 2 bases and V 5 bases, and 1 base lay outside the gene matches. In DNA, the CDR3 is TGTGCCAGCAGCGGCGGGAGGGCTGGGGCCAACGTCCTGACTTTC. Amino acids: CASSGGRAGANVLTF. Based on the CDR3 plus reference TRBV7-2 and TRBJ2-6, the full variable domain is GAGVSQSPSNKVTEKGKDVELRCDPISGHTALYWYRQSLGQGLEFLIYFQGNSAPDKSGLPSDRFSAERTGGSVSTLTIQRTQQEDSAVYLCASSGGRAGANVLTFGAGSRLTVL.

J is TRBJ1-2 and V is TRBV9; the D is unclear. Germline lookup yields CDR1 SGDLS and CDR2 YYNGEE. This CDR3 is built from 14 residues. V lost 0 bases to trimming and J lost 2 bases, with 8 bases between them. CDR3 DNA sequence: TGTGCCAGCAGCGTAGATTCAGCGAACTATGGCTACACCTTC. Translation: CASSVDSANYGYTF.

The rearrangement links TRBV19 to TRBJ1-2, with D possibly TRBD1 on 6 matching bases. From germline, CDR1 is LNHDA and CDR2 SQIVND (reference sequence). The CDR3 runs 14 residues. The germline V and J ends were trimmed by 3 bases and 7 bases, with 15 bases remaining between them. The CDR3 nucleotides are TGTGCCAGTAGTATCCTTTCGGACAGTTTTGGCTACACCTTC. Its translation is CASSILSDSFGYTF.

The rearrangement joins TRBV18 to TRBJ2-5; D is unresolved. Between the trimmed V and J ends, which lost 1 base and 2 bases, there was a span of 8 bases. The CDR3 sequence is 14 residues long. Germline CDR1 and CDR2: KGHSH and LQKENI. CDR3 region: CASSPRAQQETQYF. The CDR3 region has the DNA TGTGCCAGCTCACCACGGGCCCAGCAAGAGACCCAGTACTTC.

The chain combines TRBV4-3 with TRBJ2-3, with TRBD2 as a possible D gene (6 bases). The CDR3 is 16 residues long. The germline CDR1 and CDR2 sequences are LGHNA and YSLEER. V was trimmed by 4 bases and J by 2 bases, leaving 16 bases between them. CDR3 region: CASSLFGTLLTDTQYF. CDR3 coding DNA: TGCGCCAGCAGCCTTTTTGGGACTCTCCTCACAGATACGCAGTATTTT.

The J gene is TRBJ1-6, the V gene TRBV7-9; D is perhaps TRBD1 (6 bases). Germline CDR1 SEHNR, CDR2 FQNEAQ (reference sequence). V shed 1 base and J shed 0 bases, with 7 bases lying between them. The CDR3 covers 16 residues. Here the CDR3 DNA reads TGTGCCAGCAGCTTAGTAGGGGGCTCCTATAATTCACCCCTCCACTTT. Its translation: CASSLVGGSYNSPLHF.

The chain employs TRBV10-3 and TRBJ1-2; TRBD1 is a possible D gene (5 bases). V gave up 10 bases and J gave up 0 bases, with 24 bases separating them. CDR3 length equals 17 residues. The germline V gene has CDR1 ENHRY and CDR2 SYGVKD. The CDR3 DNA reads TGTGCCAGTTTGGGCTCGGGGGGAGACAGCGCTAACTATGGCTACACCTTC. Protein: CASLGSGGDSANYGYTF.

The chain uses TRBV30 and TRBJ1-2; tentatively, D is TRBD1 (6 bases). The germline gives CDR1 GTSNPN, CDR2 SVGIG (reference sequence). V lost 0 bases and J 3 bases, leaving 8 bases between the germline ends. The CDR3 loop spans 13 amino acids. CDR3 in DNA: TGTGCCTGGAGTGTACGGACAGACTATGGCTACACCTTC. Translated, it gives CAWSVRTDYGYTF.

This sequence joins TRBV10-3 and TRBJ1-1, with 9 nucleotides matching TRBD1. Germline V gene sequence: CDR1 ENHRY, CDR2 SYGVKD. V lost 7 bases and J lost 0; bases outside the gene matches: 9. The CDR3 spans 16 residues. CDR3 residues: CAITGTGFFMNTEAFF. In DNA, the CDR3 is TGTGCCATCACCGGGACAGGGTTCTTCATGAACACTGAAGCTTTCTTT.

This chain connects TRBV18 to TRBJ1-2, with D tentatively TRBD1 (5 bases). V was pared by 3 bases and J by 0 bases, with 11 bases between. In germline, CDR1 is KGHSH, CDR2 LQKENI. The CDR3 is made up of 15 amino acids. Here the CDR3 reads CASSPLQGANYGYTF. The CDR3 coding sequence is TGTGCCAGCTCACCCTTGCAAGGGGCTAACTATGGCTACACCTTC.

The gene calls are TRBV5-4 and TRBJ2-5; D possibly corresponds to TRBD2 (6 bases). CDR3 length equals 16 residues. Germline lookup yields CDR1 SGHNT and CDR2 YYREEE (reference sequence). V lost 0 bases, J lost 5 bases, and 17 bases lay in between. As DNA, the CDR3 is TGTGCCAGCAGCTTGGGTGGAAGGGGAGGTTCGGAGACCCAGTACTTC. This gives the protein CASSLGGRGGSETQYF.

This rearrangement joins TRBV5-4 to TRBJ2-1, with 7 nucleotides matching TRBD1. V lost 2 bases and J lost 9; bases outside the gene matches: 8. This CDR3 has 14 amino acids. Germline CDR1 and CDR2: SGHNT and YYREEE (reference sequence). The CDR3 bases are TGTGCCAGCAGCTTTTCTACAGGGGCAATTGAGCAGTTCTTC. Protein: CASSFSTGAIEQFF.

The chain recombines TRBV19 with TRBJ2-5; D not certain. The V gene lost 0 bases and the J gene lost 7 bases, with 9 bases spanning the gap. The CDR3 is 13 amino acids. Germline-derived CDR1 and CDR2 are LNHDA and SQIVND (reference sequence). In DNA form, the CDR3 reads TGTGCCAGTAGTATAGACGGTCTTGGGACCCAGTACTTC. Amino acid sequence: CASSIDGLGTQYF.

A single count supports this clone. The gene calls are TRBV6-6 and TRBJ2-1; D is uncertain. The CDR3 has 14 residues. Germline V gene data show CDR1 as MNHNY and CDR2 as SVGAGI (reference sequence). V shed 3 bases and J shed 2 bases, with 8 bases lying between them. DNA for the CDR3: TGTGCCAGCAGTTATGAGGTTGCCTACAATGAGCAGTTCTTC. The encoded protein is CASSYEVAYNEQFF.

This chain uses TRBV5-6 with TRBJ2-7; D call uncertain. This CDR3 is 14 amino acids long. Per the germline V gene, CDR1 is SGHDT and CDR2 is YYEEEE. V was trimmed by 2 bases and J by 1 base, leaving 10 bases between them. The chain's CDR3 is CASSFAYRSYEQYF. The CDR3 DNA sequence: TGTGCCAGCAGCTTTGCCTACAGATCCTACGAGCAGTACTTC.

This clone was seen more than once but under ten times. The chain employs TRBV12-5 and TRBJ1-1, with 9 bases aligning to TRBD1. This CDR3 has 14 amino acids. Germline CDR1 is LGHNT and CDR2 is FRNRAP. After removal of 6 bases from V and 13 bases from J, the junction contained 15 bases not matched to a gene. CDR3 amino acids: CASGRPSTGGSGFF. In DNA, the CDR3 is TGTGCTAGTGGCCGACCCTCGACAGGGGGAAGTGGTTTCTTT.

The chain has TRBV19 and TRBJ2-3; TRBD2 matches at 13 bases. Germline values: CDR1 LNHDA, CDR2 SQIVND (reference sequence). The CDR3 runs 15 residues. The V segment lost 5 bases and the J segment 6 bases; nucleotides outside the gene matches: 5. The DNA for the CDR3 is TGTGCCAGTAGTTCCGGGACTAGCGGGACCGATACGCAGTATTTT. Translating it yields CASSSGTSGTDTQYF.